The rows below give T cell receptor beta chains drawn from one sample of a study of blood T cell repertoires in COVID-19. Using immunoSEQ multiplex PCR, the repertoire was profiled, and TCRdb retains in-frame clones only, with some absent. This repertoire shows 58,000 or so clones, 70% to 90% found once; its top ten account for roughly 8.8%. The sample was peripheral blood. Every receptor here comes from a woman in her 70s with active COVID-19. Each CDR3 is given with its conserved first and last residue. Fields, in order: J gene, clone size, D gene, V gene, CDR3 DNA, CDR3 protein. A D gene is named only where the DNA matches it firmly. Only some rows state a clone size, as once, few, many or a class for expanded clones.

J: TRBJ2-3
size: .
D: .
V: TRBV2
DNA: TGTGCCAGCAGTCCGATACCCCAAGATTGGAGACTAGGCACAGATACGCAGTATTTT
CDR3: CASSPIPQDWRLGTDTQYF

J: TRBJ1-4
size: .
D: .
V: TRBV7-2
DNA: TGTGCCAGCAGCGTGTATCATGAAAAACTGTTTTTT
CDR3: CASSVYHEKLFF

J: TRBJ1-1
size: .
D: TRBD1
V: TRBV27
DNA: TGTGCCAGCAGTTTAGCGGGACAGGGTAATACTGAAGCTTTCTTT
CDR3: CASSLAGQGNTEAFF

J: TRBJ2-1
size: .
D: TRBD2
V: TRBV5-1
DNA: TGCGCCAGCAGCTTTCTAGCGGGAGTGAGCAATGAGCAGTTCTTC
CDR3: CASSFLAGVSNEQFF

J: TRBJ2-2
size: .
D: TRBD1
V: TRBV5-4
DNA: TGTGCCAGCAGCCCCGGACAGGATGAAACTGGGGAGCTGTTTTTT
CDR3: CASSPGQDETGELFF

J: TRBJ1-2
size: few
D: .
V: TRBV30
DNA: TGTGCCTGGATGAGGTACTCCTATGGCTACACCTTC
CDR3: CAWMRYSYGYTF

J: TRBJ2-2
size: .
D: TRBD2
V: TRBV6-5
DNA: TGTGCCAGCAGACGTAGCGGGAGTCGATCCGGGGAGCTGTTTTTT
CDR3: CASRRSGSRSGELFF

J: TRBJ1-1
size: .
D: .
V: TRBV7-4
DNA: TGTGCCAGCAGCTTCCGGACAGTCGAGAACACTGAAGCTTTCTTT
CDR3: CASSFRTVENTEAFF

J: TRBJ2-1
size: few
D: .
V: TRBV7-3
DNA: TGTGCCAGCAGTGAAACTAGCTACAATGAGCAGTTCTTC
CDR3: CASSETSYNEQFF

J: TRBJ1-1
size: .
D: TRBD1
V: TRBV28
DNA: TGTGCCAGCGACAGGGAAAACACTGAAGCTTTCTTT
CDR3: CASDRENTEAFF

J: TRBJ1-6
size: .
D: TRBD1
V: TRBV9
DNA: TGTGCCAGCAGCGCCCGGGACAGCTATAATTCACCCCTCCACTTT
CDR3: CASSARDSYNSPLHF

J: TRBJ2-3
size: .
D: TRBD2
V: TRBV5-4
DNA: TGTGCCAGCAGCTCTTCTAGCGGGAGTATAGGAGATACGCAGTATTTT
CDR3: CASSSSSGSIGDTQYF

J: TRBJ2-1
size: .
D: TRBD2
V: TRBV28
DNA: TGTGCCAGCACCCTACGTGCGCTAGCGGGAGTGGAGCAGTTCTTC
CDR3: CASTLRALAGVEQFF

J: TRBJ2-7
size: .
D: TRBD1
V: TRBV28
DNA: TGTGCCAGCAATGGGGACAGTCGGGGCTACGAGCAGTACTTC
CDR3: CASNGDSRGYEQYF

J: TRBJ2-2
size: .
D: TRBD1
V: TRBV24-1
DNA: TGTGCCACCAGTGATGCCGGGACAGGGCACACCGGGGAGCTGTTTTTT
CDR3: CATSDAGTGHTGELFF

J: TRBJ2-3
size: .
D: TRBD2
V: TRBV9
DNA: TGTGCCAGCAGCACCCGTAGCGGGGATAGCACAGATACGCAGTATTTT
CDR3: CASSTRSGDSTDTQYF

J: TRBJ1-1
size: once
D: .
V: TRBV30
DNA: TGTGCCTGGACGGGTGCAGGGATCGATCTTGGAGCTTTCTTT
CDR3: CAWTGAGIDLGAFF

J: TRBJ2-7
size: .
D: TRBD2
V: TRBV3-1/TRBV3-2
DNA: TGTGCCAGCAGCCAGGGGACTACGTCCTACGAGCAGTACTTC
CDR3: CASSQGTTSYEQYF

J: TRBJ1-2
size: .
D: .
V: TRBV19
DNA: TGTGCCAGTAGTGGGCCAGACAAGACCTATGGCTACACCTTC
CDR3: CASSGPDKTYGYTF

J: TRBJ1-4
size: .
D: .
V: TRBV21-1
DNA: TGTGCCAGCAGAACAGGTAGACCTAATGAAAAACTGTTTTTT
CDR3: CASRTGRPNEKLFF

J: TRBJ2-7
size: .
D: TRBD1
V: TRBV5-6
DNA: TGTGCCAGCAGCCCGGGACAGGGCTCCTACGAGCAGTACTTC
CDR3: CASSPGQGSYEQYF

J: TRBJ2-6
size: .
D: TRBD1
V: TRBV5-5
DNA: TGTGCCAGCAGCACCGGACAGGGGGGAACCGGGGCCAACGTCCTGACTTTC
CDR3: CASSTGQGGTGANVLTF

J: TRBJ2-3
size: .
D: .
V: TRBV9
DNA: TGTGCCAGCAGCGTAGCGGGAGTCCCAGATACGCAGTATTTT
CDR3: CASSVAGVPDTQYF

J: TRBJ1-3
size: .
D: .
V: TRBV4-2
DNA: TGTGCCAGCAGCCAAGATCGGTACTCTGGAAACACCATATATTTT
CDR3: CASSQDRYSGNTIYF

J: TRBJ2-3
size: .
D: TRBD2
V: TRBV4-1
DNA: TGCGCCAGCAGCCAAGATTCTGTAGCGGGAGGGCCAGCAGATACGCAGTATTTT
CDR3: CASSQDSVAGGPADTQYF

J: TRBJ2-7
size: .
D: .
V: TRBV19
DNA: TGTGCCAGTAGTATCGCACAGAACTCCTACGAGCAGTACTTC
CDR3: CASSIAQNSYEQYF

J: TRBJ2-1
size: .
D: TRBD2
V: TRBV20-1
DNA: TGCAGTGCTAGTCGCGTGACGGGAGGGTACAATGAGCAGTTCTTC
CDR3: CSASRVTGGYNEQFF

J: TRBJ1-2
size: .
D: TRBD1
V: TRBV28
DNA: TGTGCCAGCAGTTTCCCCCGACAGGGTAACTATGGCTACACCTTC
CDR3: CASSFPRQGNYGYTF

J: TRBJ2-7
size: .
D: .
V: TRBV4-2
DNA: TGTGCCAGCAGCCAAGGGCAGGACATTACCTACGAGCAGTACTTC
CDR3: CASSQGQDITYEQYF

J: TRBJ2-3
size: few
D: .
V: TRBV24-1
DNA: TGTGCCACCAGTGGGTGGGGCGAAGCAGATACGCAGTATTTT
CDR3: CATSGWGEADTQYF

J: TRBJ1-6
size: .
D: TRBD1
V: TRBV18
DNA: TGTGCCAGCTCACCAGTTGGGACAGGGGTTTCACCCCTCCACTTT
CDR3: CASSPVGTGVSPLHF

J: TRBJ1-4
size: .
D: .
V: TRBV2
DNA: TGTGCCAGCAGCACTTCACGGGCAACTAATGAAAAACTGTTTTTT
CDR3: CASSTSRATNEKLFF

J: TRBJ2-5
size: .
D: TRBD2
V: TRBV3-1/TRBV3-2
DNA: TGTGCCAGCAGCCTTCACCAACTAGCGGGTCAAGAGACCCAGTACTTC
CDR3: CASSLHQLAGQETQYF

J: TRBJ2-1
size: .
D: TRBD2
V: TRBV6-5
DNA: TGTGCCAGCAGCATCGCTTTTAGCGGGAGCTATGAGCAGTTCTTC
CDR3: CASSIAFSGSYEQFF

J: TRBJ1-5
size: once
D: .
V: TRBV7-8
DNA: TGTGCCAGCAGATATGACAGCGGGAATCAGCCCCAGCATTTT
CDR3: CASRYDSGNQPQHF

J: TRBJ1-1
size: .
D: .
V: TRBV27
DNA: TGTGCCAGCAGTTCCGACCTGTTGAGGGAGGGAGCTTTCTTT
CDR3: CASSSDLLREGAFF

J: TRBJ2-1
size: .
D: .
V: TRBV11-3
DNA: TGTGCCAGCAGCTCGCTACATGCGGCTGAGCAGTTCTTC
CDR3: CASSSLHAAEQFF

J: TRBJ2-7
size: .
D: .
V: TRBV3-1/TRBV3-2
DNA: TGTGCCAGCAGCCCTTCAGGTACAGAGACATACTACGAGCAGTACTTC
CDR3: CASSPSGTETYYEQYF

J: TRBJ2-4
size: .
D: TRBD2
V: TRBV7-2
DNA: TGTGCCAGCAGCCCGGGACTAGCGGGAAACATTCAGTACTTC
CDR3: CASSPGLAGNIQYF

J: TRBJ2-2
size: .
D: .
V: TRBV19
DNA: TGTGCCAGTAGTAGCAGCCAGACAGCGAACACCGGGGAGCTGTTTTTT
CDR3: CASSSSQTANTGELFF

J: TRBJ2-5
size: .
D: .
V: TRBV28
DNA: TGTGCCACCCAGCGAAGTGCCGAGACCCAGTACTTC
CDR3: CATQRSAETQYF

J: TRBJ2-1
size: few
D: TRBD2
V: TRBV7-2
DNA: TGTGCCAGCAGCTGGACTAGCGGGAGATATGAGCAGTTCTTC
CDR3: CASSWTSGRYEQFF

J: TRBJ1-5
size: .
D: TRBD1
V: TRBV5-6
DNA: TGTGCCAGCAGCCGTAAACAGGGGGTCAACAATCAGCCCCAGCATTTT
CDR3: CASSRKQGVNNQPQHF

J: TRBJ2-3
size: .
D: TRBD2
V: TRBV6-4
DNA: TGTGCCAGCAGTGATTTGGGGGAGGGAGGAGTGGATACGCAGTATTTT
CDR3: CASSDLGEGGVDTQYF

J: TRBJ2-2
size: .
D: .
V: TRBV11-3
DNA: TGTGCCAGCAGCCCAGGGACTGGAAACACCGGGGAGCTGTTTTTT
CDR3: CASSPGTGNTGELFF